The 9 T cell receptor beta chains in this list originate from one sample, sequenced in a study of cytomegalovirus exposure and HLA in healthy donors (dated by TCRdb to the late 2010s). The library was produced with the immunoSEQ multiplex PCR assay. The multiplex PCR relied on a mix of 60 forward primers for TCR Vbeta segments and 13 reverse primers for TCR Jbeta segments. TCRdb obtained this table from immuneACCESS and retained in-frame rearrangements with V and J assigned. These tables miss some clones; where compared with another copy, unresolved V genes account for less than half of the shortfall, and the remainder is unexplained. In all, the sample holds some 44,000 clones, and about 50% of those were seen once. The ten largest account for 9% to 13% of the sample. The sample consisted of PBMCs. These receptors were taken from a human donor in good health.

The gene calls are TRBV30 and TRBJ1-2; a weak D match, TRBD1 (5 bases). The CDR3 runs 12 residues. CDR1 is GTSNPN, CDR2 SVGIG, per germline (reference sequence). V lost 2 bases and J 5 bases, leaving 9 bases between the germline ends. CDR3 sequence reads: CAWSLEGYGYTF. CDR3 sequence (DNA): TGTGCCTGGAGTCTGGAGGGGTATGGCTACACCTTC.

This chain uses TRBV4-1 with TRBJ2-7; TRBD2 matches at 14 bases. The CDR3 totals 12 residues. Germline V lookup: CDR1 MGHRA, CDR2 YSYEKL. This CDR3 is CASSQEGLAGGV. The DNA of the CDR3 is TGCGCCAGCAGCCAAGAAGGACTAGCGGGGGGTGTC.

The rearrangement links TRBV4-2 to TRBJ2-7, with D perhaps TRBD2 (7 bases). Trimming took off 1 base at V and 0 bases at J, with 22 bases between the two ends. This CDR3 contains 19 residues. Germline CDR1 reads LGHNA; CDR2 reads YNFKEQ. CDR3 protein: CASSQALGSAGAYSYEQYF. DNA for the CDR3: TGTGCCAGCAGCCAAGCGCTTGGTTCGGCGGGGGCCTACTCCTACGAGCAGTACTTC.

The chain is built from TRBV9 and TRBJ1-6; 8 bases fit TRBD1. With 3 bases clipped from V and 1 base from J, the junction kept 3 bases outside the gene matches. The CDR3 consists of 16 residues. Germline assignment: CDR1 SGDLS and CDR2 YYNGEE. The CDR3, as DNA: TGTGCCAGCAGCGAGCAGGGGGCTTCCTATAATTCACCCCTCCACTTT. Translating it yields CASSEQGASYNSPLHF.

The chain is built from TRBV7-9 and TRBJ1-2; 8 positions agree with TRBD1. CDR3 length: 12 residues. Germline V gene lookup returns CDR1 SEHNR and CDR2 FQNEAQ (reference sequence). After removal of 2 bases from V and 13 bases from J, the junction contained 6 bases not matched to a gene. CDR3: CASSLPQGASTF. DNA of the CDR3: TGTGCCAGCAGCTTACCCCAGGGGGCAAGCACCTTC.

The chain couples TRBV14 to TRBJ1-1; 8 bases fit TRBD1. CDR3 size: 13 residues. CDR1 SGHDN and CDR2 FVKESK come from the germline V gene. V lost 8 bases, J lost 11 bases, and 13 bases stayed unmatched. CDR3 residues: CASGYRRQGMAFF. The CDR3 region has the DNA TGTGCCAGCGGTTACCGTAGACAGGGGATGGCTTTCTTT.

The sample holds a few counts of this clone. The chain has TRBV19 and TRBJ1-1, with 8 nucleotides matching TRBD1. From germline, CDR1 is LNHDA and CDR2 SQIVND (reference sequence). The CDR3 is 17 amino acids. Germline trimming cut 1 base from V and 0 bases from J; bases unmatched to any gene: 7. The CDR3 loop reads CASSIAARGRLNTEAFF. CDR3 in DNA: TGTGCCAGTAGTATAGCGGCCAGGGGGCGTTTGAACACTGAAGCTTTCTTT.

The DNA of the CDR3 is TGTGCCAGCACCCTATTGCCGGGGGAAAGTGGCTACACCTTC. Protein: CASTLLPGESGYTF. This chain links TRBV6-5 with TRBJ1-2; TRBD1 is a possible D gene (5 bases). CDR1 and CDR2 from the germline V gene are MNHEY and SVGAGI. The CDR3 length is 14 residues. V was cut by 7 bases and J by 7 bases, with 19 bases left in between.

The chain combines TRBV5-1 with TRBJ2-1, with 7 bases matching TRBD1. CDR3 length: 15 amino acids. V shed 0 bases and J 4 bases; nucleotides not matched to a gene: 4. Germline V gives CDR1 SGHRS, CDR2 YFSETQ. The CDR3 protein is CASSLAGTAYNEQFF. The DNA of the CDR3 is TGCGCCAGCAGCTTGGCCGGGACAGCATACAATGAGCAGTTCTTC.